The clone carrying this T cell receptor (beta chain) appeared a single time. The data were taken from a study of CD8 T cells in Susac syndrome. The overall study: When their blood was taken, patients with Susac syndrome were therapy-naive, taking corticosteroids, or taking intravenous immunoglobulin alone.

With random hexamers, 0.5 to 1 ug RNA was reverse transcribed. A multiplex approach, immunoSEQ multiplex PCR, amplified TCR beta CDR3 across 54 Vbeta and 13 Jbeta. A single record per CDR3 protein comes from TCRdb applying MiXCR to the immunoSEQ multiplex PCR reads. Of over 70,000 distinct CDR3 sequences in the sample, about 95% were seen once. V lost 4 bases, J lost 3 bases, and 16 bases lay in between. The CDR3 totals 15 residues. Sequences were obtained from CD8+ T cells from PBMCs. This clonotype was sampled from a human donor with Susac syndrome. V usage is TRBV12-3 or TRBV12-4 and J usage is TRBJ2-7; D may be TRBD2 (6 bases). CDR3 coding DNA: TGTGCCAGCAGTTCACAATCCGGGGGTGGCTACGAGCAGTACTTC. Translating it yields CASSSQSGGGYEQYF.